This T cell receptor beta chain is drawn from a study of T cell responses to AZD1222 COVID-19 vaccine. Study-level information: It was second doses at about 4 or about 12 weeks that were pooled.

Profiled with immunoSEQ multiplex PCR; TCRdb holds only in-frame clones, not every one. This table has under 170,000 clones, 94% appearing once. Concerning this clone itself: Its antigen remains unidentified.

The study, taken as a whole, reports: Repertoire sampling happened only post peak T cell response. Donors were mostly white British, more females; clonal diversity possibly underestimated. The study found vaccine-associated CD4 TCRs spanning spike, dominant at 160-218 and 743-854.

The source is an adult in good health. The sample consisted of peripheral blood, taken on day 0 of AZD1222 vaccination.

CDR3 residues: CASSMVLGQGYNEQFF. The CDR3 DNA follows: TGTGCCAGTAGTATGGTATTGGGACAGGGCTACAATGAGCAGTTCTTC. V and J are TRBV19 and TRBJ2-1, with 9 bases that match TRBD1. The trim removed 3 bases at V and 3 bases at J, leaving 6 bases unmatched. The CDR3 totals 16 residues. CDR1 and CDR2 (germline): LNHDA, SQIVND (reference sequence).